This entry concerns a single TCR beta chain. This sample was taken from a study of T cell changes during pregnancy in multiple sclerosis. The data were produced by immunoSEQ multiplex PCR, yet TCRdb's version contains in-frame clones alone and is incomplete. The sample records tens of thousands of clones, 90% being singletons. The germline CDR1 and CDR2 sequences are MNHNY and SVGAGI (reference sequence). Deletions cut 1 base from V and 6 bases from J, with 17 bases between. The CDR3 is 16 amino acids. This TCR came from a female donor in good health, enrolled as a control in a pregnancy study. The V and J genes are TRBV6-6 and TRBJ2-3; tentative D call: TRBD1 (5 bases). The input for sequencing was peripheral blood, taken in the third trimester of pregnancy. The CDR3 spells CASSYYALGVGDTQYF. The CDR3 nucleotides are TGTGCCAGCAGTTACTACGCGCTAGGGGTGGGCGATACGCAGTATTTT.